This T cell receptor beta chain was sequenced in a study of blood T cells in healthy people across ages. In the case of this clonotype: As yet, its antigen is unknown.

General study points: Percentage of naive T cells showed a strong correlation with TCR beta diversity. Observed TCR beta diversity per million T cells went down as age went up. This fall followed a roughly linear course with age.

Trimming shortened V by 0 bases and J by 1 base, and 14 bases separated the two germline ends. The CDR3 length is 16 residues. Germline V gives CDR1 SQVTM, CDR2 ANQGSEA. Primers used in a second PCR of about 7 to 12 cycles were a sample-barcoded 5' primer and a J-beta primer mix. Template switching added a 12-random-nucleotide identifier to every cDNA molecule. TCRdb ran MiXCR on the 5' RACE reads and lists one entry per CDR3 protein. This table has hundreds of thousands of distinct CDR3 sequences, roughly 43% appearing once. Sequencing input: blood. The receptor was isolated from a man aged 80 or over in good health. The chain carries TRBV29-1 and TRBJ2-3; the D gene is possibly TRBD2 (6 bases). The CDR3 loop is CSVEDPPPGGTDTQYF. Here the CDR3 DNA reads TGCAGCGTTGAAGATCCTCCCCCGGGAGGCACAGATACGCAGTATTTT.